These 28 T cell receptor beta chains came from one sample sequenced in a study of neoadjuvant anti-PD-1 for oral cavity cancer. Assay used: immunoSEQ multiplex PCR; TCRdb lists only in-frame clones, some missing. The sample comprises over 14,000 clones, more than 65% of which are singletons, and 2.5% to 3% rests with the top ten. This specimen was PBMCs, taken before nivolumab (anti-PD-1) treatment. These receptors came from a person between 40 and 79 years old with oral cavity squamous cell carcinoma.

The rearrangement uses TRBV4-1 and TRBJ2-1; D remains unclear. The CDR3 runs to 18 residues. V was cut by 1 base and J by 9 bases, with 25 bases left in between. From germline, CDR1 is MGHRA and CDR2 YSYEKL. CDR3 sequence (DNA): TGCGCCAGCAGCCAAGTGAATTTTATAGGCCCCCCGGACGGTGAGCAGTTCTTC. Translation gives CASSQVNFIGPPDGEQFF.

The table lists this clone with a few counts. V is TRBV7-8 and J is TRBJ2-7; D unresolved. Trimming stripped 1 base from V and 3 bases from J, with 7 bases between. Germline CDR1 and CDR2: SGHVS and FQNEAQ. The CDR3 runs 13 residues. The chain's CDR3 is CASSLDRNYEQYF. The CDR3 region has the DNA TGTGCCAGCAGCTTAGATAGAAACTACGAGCAGTACTTC.

The CDR3 DNA reads as TGCGCCAGCAGGGCCCCCGGGACCATGTACAATGAGCAGTTCTTC. The encoded protein is CASRAPGTMYNEQFF. The chain couples TRBV5-1 to TRBJ2-1; perhaps D is TRBD1 or TRBD2 (5 bases each). This CDR3 region has 15 residues. CDR1 is SGHRS, CDR2 YFSETQ, per germline. Trimming removed 5 bases at V and 4 bases at J, with 16 bases between.

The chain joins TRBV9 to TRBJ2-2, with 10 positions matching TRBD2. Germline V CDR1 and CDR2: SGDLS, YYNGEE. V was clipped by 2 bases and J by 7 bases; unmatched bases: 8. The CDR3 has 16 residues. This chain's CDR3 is CASSVLAGELSGELFF. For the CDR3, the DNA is TGTGCCAGCAGCGTGCTAGCGGGGGAATTGAGCGGGGAGCTGTTTTTT.

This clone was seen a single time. CDR3 region: CASSYLGQGYAYNEQFF. CDR3 in DNA: TGTGCCAGCAGCTACCTTGGGCAGGGATACGCCTACAATGAGCAGTTCTTC. J is TRBJ2-1 and V is TRBV5-4; the D gene is possibly TRBD1 (5 bases). The ends were cut back, 3 bases at V and 2 bases at J, with 18 bases in the middle. The CDR3 contains 17 residues. The germline gives CDR1 SGHNT, CDR2 YYREEE (reference sequence).

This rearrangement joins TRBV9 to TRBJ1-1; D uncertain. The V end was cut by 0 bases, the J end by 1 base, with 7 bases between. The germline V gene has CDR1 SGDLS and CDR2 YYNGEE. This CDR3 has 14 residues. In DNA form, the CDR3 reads TGTGCCAGCAGCGTAGGGTGGGAGAACACTGAAGCTTTCTTT. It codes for CASSVGWENTEAFF.

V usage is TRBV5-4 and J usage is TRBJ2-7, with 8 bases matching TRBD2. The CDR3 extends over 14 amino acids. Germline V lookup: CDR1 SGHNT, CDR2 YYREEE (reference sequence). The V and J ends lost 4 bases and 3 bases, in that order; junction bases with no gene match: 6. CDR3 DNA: TGTGCCAGCAGCGACCGGGGGGGACGCTACGAGCAGTACTTC. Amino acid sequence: CASSDRGGRYEQYF.

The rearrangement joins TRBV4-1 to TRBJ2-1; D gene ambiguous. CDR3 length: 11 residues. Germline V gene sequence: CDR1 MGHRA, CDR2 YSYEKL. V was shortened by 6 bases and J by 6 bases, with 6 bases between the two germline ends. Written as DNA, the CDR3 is TGCGCCAGCAGTCACTTCAATGAGCAGTTCTTC. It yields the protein CASSHFNEQFF.

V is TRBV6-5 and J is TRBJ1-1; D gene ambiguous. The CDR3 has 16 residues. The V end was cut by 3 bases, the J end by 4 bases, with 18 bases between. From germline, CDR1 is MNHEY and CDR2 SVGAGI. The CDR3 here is CASSYTRQGLGTEAFF. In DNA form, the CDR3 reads TGTGCCAGCAGTTATACGCGCCAAGGGCTGGGCACTGAAGCTTTCTTT.

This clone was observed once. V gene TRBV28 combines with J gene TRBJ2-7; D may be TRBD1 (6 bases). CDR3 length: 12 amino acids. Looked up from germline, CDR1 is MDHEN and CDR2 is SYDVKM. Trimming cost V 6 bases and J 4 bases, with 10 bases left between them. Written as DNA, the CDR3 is TGTGCCAGCAGCCGACAGGTGTACGAGCAGTACTTC. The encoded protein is CASSRQVYEQYF.

This CDR3 reads CASSLLGGTYGYTF. CDR3 bases: TGTGCCAGCAGCTTATTAGGGGGCACCTATGGCTACACCTTC. The V call is TRBV11-1, the J call TRBJ1-2; 7 bases map to TRBD1. Germline trimming cut 2 bases from V and 4 bases from J; bases unmatched to any gene: 4. CDR3 length equals 14 residues. CDR1 SGHAT and CDR2 FQDESV come from the germline V gene (reference sequence).

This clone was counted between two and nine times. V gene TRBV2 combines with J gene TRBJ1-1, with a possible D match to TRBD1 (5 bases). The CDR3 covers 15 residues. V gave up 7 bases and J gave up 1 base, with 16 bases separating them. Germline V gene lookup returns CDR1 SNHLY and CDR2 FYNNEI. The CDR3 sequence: CASTGATGANTEAFF. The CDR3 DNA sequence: TGTGCCAGCACCGGAGCCACCGGGGCGAACACTGAAGCTTTCTTT.

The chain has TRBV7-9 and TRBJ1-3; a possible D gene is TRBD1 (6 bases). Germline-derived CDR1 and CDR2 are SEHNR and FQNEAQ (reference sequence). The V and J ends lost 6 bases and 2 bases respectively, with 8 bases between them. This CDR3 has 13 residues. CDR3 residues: CASRQGAGNTIYF. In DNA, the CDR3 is TGTGCCAGCAGACAGGGCGCTGGAAACACCATATATTTT.

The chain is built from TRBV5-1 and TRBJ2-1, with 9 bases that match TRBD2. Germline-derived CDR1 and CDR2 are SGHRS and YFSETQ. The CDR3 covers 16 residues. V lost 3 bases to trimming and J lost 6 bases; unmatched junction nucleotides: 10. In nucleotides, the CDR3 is TGCGCCAGCAGCTCAAATAGCGGGGGTTGGCTCAATGAGCAGTTCTTC. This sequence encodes CASSSNSGGWLNEQFF.

This chain's CDR3 is CAISGELAGVTGELFF. CDR3 DNA sequence: TGTGCCATCAGTGGTGAACTAGCGGGAGTCACCGGGGAGCTGTTTTTT. This rearrangement joins TRBV10-3 to TRBJ2-2; TRBD2 agrees at 11 bases. The CDR3 totals 16 residues. Per germline, CDR1 ENHRY and CDR2 SYGVKD. The trim removed 4 bases at V and 4 bases at J, leaving 5 bases unmatched.

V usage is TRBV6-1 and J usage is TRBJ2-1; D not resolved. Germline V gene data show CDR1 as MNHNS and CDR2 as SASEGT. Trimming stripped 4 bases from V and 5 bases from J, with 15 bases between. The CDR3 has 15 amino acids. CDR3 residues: CASSATLWGDNEQFF. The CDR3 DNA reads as TGTGCCAGCAGTGCCACCCTATGGGGTGACAATGAGCAGTTCTTC.

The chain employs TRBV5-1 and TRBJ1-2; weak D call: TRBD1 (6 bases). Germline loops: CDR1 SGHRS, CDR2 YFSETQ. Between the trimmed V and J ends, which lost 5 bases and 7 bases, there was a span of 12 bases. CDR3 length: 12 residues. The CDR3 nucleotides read TGCGCCAGCAGTTCAGGGGATTCTGGCTACACCTTC. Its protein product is CASSSGDSGYTF.

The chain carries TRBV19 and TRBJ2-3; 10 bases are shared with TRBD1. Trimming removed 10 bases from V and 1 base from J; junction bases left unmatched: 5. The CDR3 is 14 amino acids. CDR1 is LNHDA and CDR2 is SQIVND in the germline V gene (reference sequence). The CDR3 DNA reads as TGTGCCACAGAGACAGGGGGCCGCACAGATACGCAGTATTTT. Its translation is CATETGGRTDTQYF.

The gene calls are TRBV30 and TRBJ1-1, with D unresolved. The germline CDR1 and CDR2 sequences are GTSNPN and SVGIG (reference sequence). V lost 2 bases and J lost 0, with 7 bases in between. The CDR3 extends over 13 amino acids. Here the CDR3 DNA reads TGTGCCTGGAGTCGATCCGTGAACACTGAAGCTTTCTTT. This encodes CAWSRSVNTEAFF. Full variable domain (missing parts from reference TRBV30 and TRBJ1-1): SQTIHQWPATLVQPVGSPLSLECTVEGTSNPNLYWYRQAAGRGLQLLFYSVGIGQISSEVPQNLSASRPQDRQFILSSKKLLLSDSGFYLCAWSRSVNTEAFFGQGTRLTVV.

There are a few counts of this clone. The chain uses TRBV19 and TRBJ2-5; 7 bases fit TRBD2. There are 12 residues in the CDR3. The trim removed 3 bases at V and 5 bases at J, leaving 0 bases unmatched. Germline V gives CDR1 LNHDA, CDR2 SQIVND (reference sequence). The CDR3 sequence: CASSIGGETQYF. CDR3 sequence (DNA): TGTGCCAGTAGTATCGGGGGGGAGACCCAGTACTTC. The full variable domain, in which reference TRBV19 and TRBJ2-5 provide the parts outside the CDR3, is DGGITQSPKYLFRKEGQNVTLSCEQNLNHDAMYWYRQDPGQGLRLIYYSQIVNDFQKGDIAEGYSVSREKKESFPLTVTSAQKNPTAFYLCASSIGGETQYFGPGTRLLVL.

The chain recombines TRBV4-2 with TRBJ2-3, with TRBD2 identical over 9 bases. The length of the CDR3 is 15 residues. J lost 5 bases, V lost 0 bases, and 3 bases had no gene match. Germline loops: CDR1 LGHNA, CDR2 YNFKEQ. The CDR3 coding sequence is TGTGCCAGCAGCCAAGATGGCGGGAGGGGAGATACGCAGTATTTT. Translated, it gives CASSQDGGRGDTQYF.

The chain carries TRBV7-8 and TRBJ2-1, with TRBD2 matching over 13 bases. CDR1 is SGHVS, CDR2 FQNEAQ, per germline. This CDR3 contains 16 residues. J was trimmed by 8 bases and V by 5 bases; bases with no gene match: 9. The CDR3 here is CASSRRTSGSYDEQFF. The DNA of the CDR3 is TGTGCCAGCAGCCGACGGACTAGCGGGAGTTATGATGAGCAGTTCTTC.

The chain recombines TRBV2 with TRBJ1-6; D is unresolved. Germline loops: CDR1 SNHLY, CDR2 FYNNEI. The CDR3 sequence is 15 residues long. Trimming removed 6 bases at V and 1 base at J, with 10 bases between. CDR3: CASSLENSYNSPLHF. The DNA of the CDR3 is TGTGCCAGCAGCCTCGAAAATTCCTATAATTCACCCCTCCACTTT.

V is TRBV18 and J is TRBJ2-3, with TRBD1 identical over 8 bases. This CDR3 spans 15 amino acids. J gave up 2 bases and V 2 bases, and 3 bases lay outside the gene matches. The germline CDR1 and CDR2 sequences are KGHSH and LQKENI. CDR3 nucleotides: TGTGCCAGCTCACCAGGACAGGGTAACACAGATACGCAGTATTTT. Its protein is CASSPGQGNTDTQYF.

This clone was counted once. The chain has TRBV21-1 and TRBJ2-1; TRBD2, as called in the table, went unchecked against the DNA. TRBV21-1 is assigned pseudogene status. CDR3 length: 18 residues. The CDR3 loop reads CASSKATSGRISYNEQFF. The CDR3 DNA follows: TGTGCCAGCAGCAAAGCGACTAGCGGGAGGATCTCCTACAATGAGCAGTTCTTC.

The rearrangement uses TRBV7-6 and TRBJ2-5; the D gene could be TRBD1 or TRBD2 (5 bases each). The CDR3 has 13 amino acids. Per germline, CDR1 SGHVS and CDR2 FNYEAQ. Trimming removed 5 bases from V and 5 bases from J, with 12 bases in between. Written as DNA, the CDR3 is TGTGCCAGCAGCGGCTGGGACGGCGAGACCCAGTACTTC. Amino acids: CASSGWDGETQYF.

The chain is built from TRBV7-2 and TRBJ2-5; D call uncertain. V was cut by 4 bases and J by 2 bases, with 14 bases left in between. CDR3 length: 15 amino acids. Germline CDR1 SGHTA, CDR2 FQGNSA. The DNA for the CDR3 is TGTGCCAGCAGCTCCCCCCTGGTAGGGCAAGAGACCCAGTACTTC. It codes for CASSSPLVGQETQYF.

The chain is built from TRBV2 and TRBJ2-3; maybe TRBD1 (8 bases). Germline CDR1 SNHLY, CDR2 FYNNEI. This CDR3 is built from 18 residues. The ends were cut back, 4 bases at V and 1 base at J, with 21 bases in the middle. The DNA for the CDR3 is TGTGCCAGCAGTGCCCGAGCGGGACAGGTCACAGGCACAGATACGCAGTATTTT. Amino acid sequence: CASSARAGQVTGTDTQYF.